The 8 T cell receptor beta chains given below trace back to one sample, sequenced in a study of T cells in Graves' hyperthyroidism and ophthalmopathy. From RNA transcripts, TCR beta CDR3 regions were amplified. HTBI primers were used for first-round RT-PCR of the TCR CDR3. TCRdb called the multiplex PCR reads again in MiXCR, with one record for every CDR3 protein. The data hold 500,000 to 550,000 distinct CDR3 sequences, with just under 20% observed a single time. Sequencing was carried out using blood. Receptors were obtained from a man aged 35-49 years with Graves' ophthalmopathy.

This clonotype was seen ten or more times. The CDR3 DNA reads as TGTGCCAGCACAGGCCGCGGGGCGGGAGTGTCCTACGAGCAGTACTTC. It is translated as CASTGRGAGVSYEQYF. The chain is built from TRBV6-2 or TRBV6-3 and TRBJ2-7; 7 bases map to TRBD2. The length of the CDR3 is 16 residues. V shed 7 bases, J shed 1 base, and the junction held 13 bases outside the gene matches. Germline CDR1 reads MNHEY; CDR2 reads SVGEGT.

A few counts support this clonotype. This sequence joins TRBV7-6 and TRBJ1-1; perhaps TRBD1 as D (6 bases). In germline, CDR1 is SGHVS, CDR2 FNYEAQ. Trimming pared 5 bases from V and 7 bases from J, leaving 14 bases between. This CDR3 region has 13 residues. CDR3 DNA sequence: TGTGCCAGCAGCGACCGTGGGGGCTTTGAAGCTTTCTTT. Translated, it gives CASSDRGGFEAFF.

The chain is built from TRBV5-6 and TRBJ2-1; no reliable D call. The length of the CDR3 is 15 residues. V dropped 7 bases and J dropped 0 bases, with 14 bases sitting between them. The germline gives CDR1 SGHDT, CDR2 YYEEEE. The CDR3 spells CASGTSVYSYNEQFF. The DNA of the CDR3 is TGTGCCAGCGGTACTTCAGTATACTCCTACAATGAGCAGTTCTTC.

This clonotype was seen only a few times. This chain joins TRBV7-6 and TRBJ2-5; 7 nucleotides align to TRBD2. The germline V gene encodes CDR1 SGHVS and CDR2 FNYEAQ. J was trimmed by 5 bases and V by 3 bases; bases with no gene match: 3. This CDR3 comprises 13 residues. In DNA, the CDR3 is TGTGCCAGCAGCTTCGGGAGGAGTGAGACCCAGTACTTC. This translates into CASSFGRSETQYF.

The chain couples TRBV7-2 to TRBJ2-5; D is possibly TRBD2 (6 bases). V was trimmed by 5 bases and J by 5 bases, leaving 21 bases between them. In germline, CDR1 is SGHTA, CDR2 FQGNSA. The CDR3 has 16 amino acids. CDR3 amino acids: CASSRGVGGDWETQYF. The DNA for the CDR3 is TGTGCCAGCAGCCGCGGGGTAGGAGGGGACTGGGAGACCCAGTACTTC.

This clonotype came up a few times. J is TRBJ1-6 and V is TRBV30; 9 bases match TRBD1. The CDR3 contains 15 residues. Trimming removed 3 bases from V and 10 bases from J; junction bases left unmatched: 10. Germline V gene sequence: CDR1 GTSNPN, CDR2 SVGIG (reference sequence). The CDR3 sequence is CAWRPGTGWGSPLHF. The CDR3 nucleotides read TGTGCCTGGAGACCCGGGACAGGGTGGGGATCACCCCTCCACTTT.

This clonotype was detected only a few times. This chain joins TRBV29-1 and TRBJ2-1; 12 bases are shared with TRBD2. The trim removed 7 bases at V and 0 bases at J, leaving 7 bases unmatched. This CDR3 is built from 16 residues. CDR1 is SQVTM, CDR2 ANQGSEA, per germline. The CDR3 is CSAGGLAGLSYNEQFF. DNA for the CDR3: TGCAGCGCTGGGGGACTAGCGGGCCTCTCCTACAATGAGCAGTTCTTC.

The chain is built from TRBV19 and TRBJ2-6; TRBD2 is a possible D gene (6 bases). Germline assignment: CDR1 LNHDA and CDR2 SQIVND (reference sequence). V was clipped by 4 bases and J by 1 base, with 11 bases between them. This CDR3 is built from 16 residues. The CDR3 sequence: CASSTPAGSGANVLTF. The DNA for the CDR3 is TGTGCCAGTAGTACCCCCGCGGGGTCTGGGGCCAACGTCCTGACTTTC.